A selection of T cell receptor beta chains follows, all from one sample in a study of PD-1 blockade in classical Hodgkin lymphoma. This table comes from immunoSEQ multiplex PCR, and its TCRdb copy is limited to in-frame clones, with some not included. The table includes 23,000 or so clones, over 65% detected once. The sequencing used peripheral blood mononuclear cells (PBMCs), collected before the fourth cycle of nivolumab. These receptors came from a human donor with classical Hodgkin lymphoma. The conserved cysteine and the conserved F or W are not part of the CDR3 here.

TRBV5-1 ASSPEGRGHNEQF
TRBV29-1 SVESYSIPNEQF
TRBV5-6 ASSGTALEANYGYT
TRBV7-7 ASSAESGSGNTIY
TRBV6-6 ASSPRSGGAPGELF
TRBV5-6 ASTSEEGGYEQY
TRBV11-3 ASSALRGSHNEQF
TRBV12-5 ASGLNGDEQF
TRBV27 ASSLSLVSNEQF
TRBV19 ASSPPPQGASNSPLH
TRBV7-2 ASSRTGGRYEQY
TRBV18 ASSPRTSGGADTQY
TRBV7-7 ASSLEGPRETQY
TRBV18 ASSPTGASYNEQF
TRBV6-5 ASSYRDSNNSPLH
TRBV19 ASSSRTAYYGYT
TRBV14 ASSLILGTGGQGYGYT
TRBV12-5 ASGGLSETQY
TRBV7-8 ASSPSRFSGGRGTGELF
TRBV6-4 ASSDLPSGRDTQY
TRBV5-1 ASSPRGGPDYGYT
TRBV5-8 ASRIGQGRNTEAF
TRBV10-1 ASSAYTGQVYGYT
TRBV10-3 ATSVTDTQY
TRBV7-3 ASSLMMNSGANVLT
TRBV27 ASSRPGRTDTQY
TRBV6-5 ASGGQSYGYT
TRBV9 ASALGPQGRETQY
TRBV19 ASSPRQGSIIYNEQF
TRBV4-1 ASSQGFREETQY
TRBV15 ATSPSGANADTQY